This is a list of T cell receptor beta chains from one sample in a study of blood T cells in healthy people across ages. TCRdb reprocessed the 5' RACE reads via MiXCR and lists one record per CDR3 protein. The sample records 750,000 to 850,000 distinct CDR3 sequences, roughly 25% being singletons. The same data also went into a second study, on T cells of mothers and their children.

The material sequenced was blood. These receptors were taken from a boy between 10 and 17 years old in good health. Both conserved end residues are part of each CDR3. A D gene is named only where the DNA matches it firmly. Not every row has a clone size; where given, it reads once, few, many or a size class.

j_gene: TRBJ2-5; d_gene: TRBD2; v_gene: TRBV4-2; abundance: many; CDR3aa: CASSGREGEVQETQYF; CDR3nt: TGTGCCAGCAGCGGTCGGGAGGGAGAGGTTCAAGAGACCCAGTACTTC
j_gene: TRBJ1-2; d_gene: .; v_gene: TRBV7-9; abundance: .; CDR3aa: CASSGQRGAANYGYTF; CDR3nt: TGTGCCAGCAGCGGGCAGAGGGGCGCAGCTAACTATGGCTACACCTTC
j_gene: TRBJ2-1; d_gene: .; v_gene: TRBV12-3/TRBV12-4; abundance: .; CDR3aa: CASSLTWSADNEQFF; CDR3nt: TGTGCCAGCAGTTTAACGTGGAGCGCTGACAATGAGCAGTTCTTC
j_gene: TRBJ2-1; d_gene: .; v_gene: TRBV21-1; abundance: few; CDR3aa: CASSLFRRTSGRSAYNEQFF; CDR3nt: TGTGCCAGCAGCCTATTTCGTCGGACTAGCGGGAGGAGCGCCTACAATGAGCAGTTCTTC
j_gene: TRBJ1-5; d_gene: .; v_gene: TRBV6-2/TRBV6-3; abundance: .; CDR3aa: CASGIDRFNQPQHF; CDR3nt: TGTGCCAGCGGCATCGACAGGTTCAATCAGCCCCAGCATTTT
j_gene: TRBJ1-4; d_gene: .; v_gene: TRBV12-3/TRBV12-4; abundance: few; CDR3aa: CASSAGTGIATNEKLFF; CDR3nt: TGTGCCAGCAGTGCCGGGACCGGGATTGCAACTAATGAAAAACTGTTTTTT
j_gene: TRBJ2-2; d_gene: TRBD1; v_gene: TRBV7-7; abundance: .; CDR3aa: CASSTGTGATGELFF; CDR3nt: TGTGCTAGCAGCACAGGGACAGGGGCTACCGGGGAGCTGTTTTTT
j_gene: TRBJ2-7; d_gene: TRBD2; v_gene: TRBV7-9; abundance: .; CDR3aa: CASSGGTTRLNEQYF; CDR3nt: TGTGCCAGCAGCGGCGGGACTACAAGGCTGAACGAGCAGTACTTC
j_gene: TRBJ1-5; d_gene: .; v_gene: TRBV29-1; abundance: .; CDR3aa: CSATTDSNQPQHF; CDR3nt: TGCAGCGCCACCACGGACAGCAATCAGCCCCAGCATTTT
j_gene: TRBJ1-2; d_gene: .; v_gene: TRBV7-2; abundance: few; CDR3aa: CASSLAGDLYGYTF; CDR3nt: TGTGCCAGCAGCTTAGCTGGGGATCTTTATGGCTACACCTTC
j_gene: TRBJ2-1; d_gene: TRBD1; v_gene: TRBV20-1; abundance: few; CDR3aa: CSAGGQALREQFF; CDR3nt: TGCAGTGCTGGGGGACAGGCTCTAAGAGAGCAGTTCTTC
j_gene: TRBJ2-7; d_gene: .; v_gene: TRBV20-1; abundance: .; CDR3aa: CSARDLGYEQYF; CDR3nt: TGCAGTGCTAGAGATTTGGGGTACGAGCAGTACTTC
j_gene: TRBJ2-7; d_gene: TRBD2; v_gene: TRBV29-1; abundance: .; CDR3aa: CSVKIGTGGTYEQYF; CDR3nt: TGCAGCGTTAAAATTGGGACGGGGGGAACCTACGAGCAGTACTTC
j_gene: TRBJ2-4; d_gene: .; v_gene: TRBV20-1; abundance: .; CDR3aa: CSARDVTDIRNIQYF; CDR3nt: TGCAGTGCTAGAGATGTGACGGATATTAGAAACATTCAGTACTTC
j_gene: TRBJ2-1; d_gene: .; v_gene: TRBV2; abundance: .; CDR3aa: CASSPGGGINEQFF; CDR3nt: TGTGCCAGCAGCCCCGGTGGAGGGATCAATGAGCAGTTCTTC
j_gene: TRBJ1-2; d_gene: .; v_gene: TRBV28; abundance: .; CDR3aa: CASKTVTGPYGYTF; CDR3nt: TGTGCCAGTAAGACAGTTACGGGCCCCTATGGCTACACCTTC
j_gene: TRBJ1-1; d_gene: TRBD1; v_gene: TRBV27; abundance: .; CDR3aa: CVSSPQNRGEAFF; CDR3nt: TGTGTCAGCAGTCCGCAAAACAGGGGTGAAGCTTTCTTT
j_gene: TRBJ1-2; d_gene: .; v_gene: TRBV7-3; abundance: .; CDR3aa: CASSSRPQAGYTF; CDR3nt: TGTGCCAGCAGCTCCAGGCCACAGGCTGGCTACACCTTC
j_gene: TRBJ1-2; d_gene: TRBD1; v_gene: TRBV29-1; abundance: .; CDR3aa: CSSAGTGDNYGYTF; CDR3nt: TGCAGCTCTGCGGGGACAGGGGATAACTATGGCTACACCTTC
j_gene: TRBJ1-5; d_gene: .; v_gene: TRBV7-9; abundance: few; CDR3aa: CASSFGAAESGPQHF; CDR3nt: TGTGCCAGCAGCTTTGGGGCGGCGGAGTCTGGGCCCCAGCATTTT
j_gene: TRBJ1-5; d_gene: .; v_gene: TRBV28; abundance: .; CDR3aa: CASSLFLDRTVPLKNQPQHF; CDR3nt: TGTGCCAGCAGTTTATTTCTAGACCGGACCGTACCCCTAAAAAATCAGCCCCAGCATTTT
j_gene: TRBJ1-2; d_gene: TRBD1; v_gene: TRBV27; abundance: few; CDR3aa: CASSLEAGGYYGYTF; CDR3nt: TGTGCCAGCAGTTTGGAAGCAGGGGGTTACTATGGCTACACCTTC
j_gene: TRBJ2-3; d_gene: TRBD2; v_gene: TRBV7-8; abundance: .; CDR3aa: CASSLRGRTSGGSDTQYF; CDR3nt: TGTGCCAGCAGCTTAAGAGGTCGGACTAGCGGGGGGTCAGATACGCAGTATTTT
j_gene: TRBJ2-7; d_gene: TRBD2; v_gene: TRBV28; abundance: .; CDR3aa: CASSSWGGTNSYEQYF; CDR3nt: TGTGCCAGCAGTTCATGGGGGGGGACGAACTCCTACGAGCAGTACTTC
j_gene: TRBJ1-5; d_gene: TRBD1; v_gene: TRBV19; abundance: .; CDR3aa: CASSPDRREQPQHF; CDR3nt: TGTGCCAGTAGCCCGGACAGGAGGGAACAGCCCCAGCATTTT
j_gene: TRBJ1-4; d_gene: .; v_gene: TRBV4-1; abundance: .; CDR3aa: CASSQAGDEKLFF; CDR3nt: TGCGCCAGCAGCCAAGCTGGGGATGAAAAACTGTTTTTT
j_gene: TRBJ2-7; d_gene: .; v_gene: TRBV7-8; abundance: .; CDR3aa: CASSLRDQTYEQYF; CDR3nt: TGTGCCAGCAGCTTACGGGACCAGACCTACGAGCAGTACTTC
j_gene: TRBJ1-3; d_gene: TRBD1; v_gene: TRBV6-1; abundance: .; CDR3aa: CASRRGQTSGNTIYF; CDR3nt: TGTGCCAGCAGACGGGGACAGACCTCCGGAAACACCATATATTTT
j_gene: TRBJ1-2; d_gene: .; v_gene: TRBV5-1; abundance: .; CDR3aa: CASSLEISHYGYTF; CDR3nt: TGCGCCAGCAGCTTGGAGATCTCCCACTATGGCTACACCTTC
j_gene: TRBJ2-1; d_gene: .; v_gene: TRBV29-1; abundance: .; CDR3aa: CSGTPTKAHEQFF; CDR3nt: TGCAGCGGGACTCCGACTAAAGCTCATGAGCAGTTCTTC
j_gene: TRBJ2-1; d_gene: .; v_gene: TRBV7-2; abundance: .; CDR3aa: CASSPLTAIVVF; CDR3nt: TGTGCCAGCAGCCCACTTACAGCGATAGTGGTCTTC
j_gene: TRBJ1-4; d_gene: .; v_gene: TRBV11-2; abundance: few; CDR3aa: CASSPISGRGEKLFF; CDR3nt: TGTGCCAGCAGCCCGATTTCGGGGCGGGGTGAAAAACTGTTTTTT
j_gene: TRBJ1-4; d_gene: TRBD1; v_gene: TRBV4-3; abundance: .; CDR3aa: CASSQLGQPLSYNEKLFF; CDR3nt: TGCGCCAGCAGCCAACTGGGACAGCCCCTGTCCTATAATGAAAAACTGTTTTTT
j_gene: TRBJ2-1; d_gene: TRBD2; v_gene: TRBV7-9; abundance: .; CDR3aa: CASSPSGTLNNEQFF; CDR3nt: TGTGCCAGCAGCCCAAGCGGGACTTTGAACAATGAGCAGTTCTTC
j_gene: TRBJ2-1; d_gene: TRBD1; v_gene: TRBV11-2; abundance: few; CDR3aa: CASRSRDRVANEQFF; CDR3nt: TGTGCCAGCAGGTCCCGGGACAGGGTCGCCAATGAGCAGTTCTTC
j_gene: TRBJ1-3; d_gene: .; v_gene: TRBV30; abundance: .; CDR3aa: CAWTPELISGNTIYF; CDR3nt: TGTGCCTGGACCCCGGAGCTGATCTCTGGAAACACCATATATTTT
j_gene: TRBJ2-2; d_gene: TRBD1; v_gene: TRBV5-1; abundance: .; CDR3aa: CASGTGDPNTGELFF; CDR3nt: TGCGCCAGCGGAACAGGGGACCCGAACACCGGGGAGCTGTTTTTT
j_gene: TRBJ2-6; d_gene: .; v_gene: TRBV7-9; abundance: .; CDR3aa: CASSPRTVSSGANVLTF; CDR3nt: TGTGCCAGCAGCCCGAGGACAGTGAGCTCTGGGGCCAACGTCCTGACTTTC
j_gene: TRBJ1-4; d_gene: .; v_gene: TRBV6-5; abundance: .; CDR3aa: CASSYSSGREKLFF; CDR3nt: TGTGCCAGCAGTTACTCGTCCGGGAGGGAAAAACTGTTTTTT
j_gene: TRBJ2-1; d_gene: TRBD2; v_gene: TRBV27; abundance: .; CDR3aa: CASSPTTSGNNEQFF; CDR3nt: TGTGCCAGCAGTCCAACGACTAGCGGGAACAATGAGCAGTTCTTC
j_gene: TRBJ1-2; d_gene: .; v_gene: TRBV9; abundance: few; CDR3aa: CASSVEAGRGYTF; CDR3nt: TGTGCCAGCAGCGTAGAGGCGGGTAGGGGCTACACCTTC
j_gene: TRBJ2-7; d_gene: .; v_gene: TRBV7-2; abundance: few; CDR3aa: CASSPGPWNNEQYF; CDR3nt: TGTGCCAGCAGCCCCGGGCCATGGAACAACGAGCAGTACTTC
j_gene: TRBJ1-2; d_gene: .; v_gene: TRBV20-1; abundance: .; CDR3aa: CSARDDVRSPGYTF; CDR3nt: TGCAGTGCTAGAGATGACGTCAGGTCTCCTGGCTACACCTTC
j_gene: TRBJ2-1; d_gene: .; v_gene: TRBV7-9; abundance: .; CDR3aa: CASSATAEQFF; CDR3nt: TGTGCCAGCAGCGCCACGGCTGAGCAGTTCTTC
j_gene: TRBJ2-7; d_gene: .; v_gene: TRBV5-1; abundance: .; CDR3aa: CASSGYPGPPYEQYF; CDR3nt: TGCGCCAGCAGCGGGTACCCGGGACCGCCCTACGAGCAGTACTTC
j_gene: TRBJ2-7; d_gene: TRBD2; v_gene: TRBV11-2; abundance: .; CDR3aa: CASSLPSGTSGRVAFEQYF; CDR3nt: TGTGCCAGCAGCTTACCCTCCGGGACTAGCGGGAGAGTAGCATTCGAGCAGTACTTC
j_gene: TRBJ2-1; d_gene: .; v_gene: TRBV6-2/TRBV6-3; abundance: .; CDR3aa: CASSAINEQFF; CDR3nt: TGTGCCAGCAGTGCCATCAATGAGCAGTTCTTC
j_gene: TRBJ1-4; d_gene: .; v_gene: TRBV6-5; abundance: .; CDR3aa: CASSQGLRGEKLFF; CDR3nt: TGTGCCAGCAGTCAGGGTCTTAGGGGAGAAAAACTGTTTTTT
j_gene: TRBJ2-7; d_gene: .; v_gene: TRBV29-1; abundance: few; CDR3aa: CSVEGIGGGYEQYF; CDR3nt: TGCAGCGTTGAAGGTATTGGAGGGGGCTACGAGCAGTACTTC
j_gene: TRBJ1-1; d_gene: .; v_gene: TRBV6-6; abundance: few; CDR3aa: CASSYYTEAFF; CDR3nt: TGTGCCAGCAGTTACTACACTGAAGCTTTCTTT
j_gene: TRBJ2-7; d_gene: .; v_gene: TRBV20-1; abundance: .; CDR3aa: CSASFDADSYEQYF; CDR3nt: TGCAGTGCTAGTTTCGATGCCGATTCCTACGAGCAGTACTTC
j_gene: TRBJ2-5; d_gene: .; v_gene: TRBV7-9; abundance: .; CDR3aa: CASSPRAGQEQYF; CDR3nt: TGTGCCAGCAGCCCGCGGGCAGGGCAAGAGCAGTACTTC
j_gene: TRBJ2-3; d_gene: .; v_gene: TRBV13; abundance: few; CDR3aa: CASSSGGSRTDTQYF; CDR3nt: TGTGCCAGCAGCTCCGGGGGCAGCCGCACAGATACGCAGTATTTT
j_gene: TRBJ2-1; d_gene: TRBD2; v_gene: TRBV6-2/TRBV6-3; abundance: few; CDR3aa: CASRSPAGAPPNEQFF; CDR3nt: TGTGCCAGCAGGTCCCCAGCGGGGGCCCCCCCCAATGAGCAGTTCTTC